This TCR beta chain was sequenced during a study of blood T cell repertoires in COVID-19. Study overall: Specimens from acute and convalescent COVID-19 originated in the United States, Italy and Spain.

CDR1 SGHDT and CDR2 YYEEEE come from the germline V gene. CDR3 size: 14 residues. Trimming shortened V by 4 bases and J by 0 bases, and 9 bases separated the two germline ends. The repertoire was sequenced with immunoSEQ multiplex PCR; TCRdb's copy has only in-frame clones and lacks some. The sample yields approximately 230,000 clones, around 90% seen once. The sequenced sample consisted of peripheral blood. The rearrangement links TRBV5-6 to TRBJ2-3, with D possibly TRBD1 on 5 matching bases. The sequence was obtained from a man between 18 and 29 years old with active or convalescent COVID-19. CDR3 residues: CASSGATSTDTQYF. Written as DNA, the CDR3 is TGTGCCAGCAGCGGGGCGACTAGCACAGATACGCAGTATTTT.